What follows describes a single T cell receptor beta chain. The assay was immunoSEQ multiplex PCR, and TCRdb's table has in-frame clones only and misses some. The sample records about 310,000 clones, approximately 90% being singletons. Trimming shortened V by 4 bases and J by 7 bases, and 12 bases separated the two germline ends. CDR3 length equals 12 residues. The germline V gene has CDR1 SGDLS and CDR2 YYNGEE. The source of the sample is a study of blood T cell repertoires in COVID-19. At the level of the study: Spain, Italy and the United States supplied samples that represented acute and convalescent COVID-19.

The age range of participants was 18 to 89 years, with residence in about two dozen US areas. The chain is built from TRBV9 and TRBJ2-7, with a weak D call TRBD1 (6 bases). The receptor's source is a woman in her thirties or forties who had recovered from COVID-19. Sequenced material: PBMCs or T cells enriched from blood (not recorded which). The CDR3 DNA reads TGTGCCAGCAGCAAATTACAGGGAGAGCAGTACTTC. Translating it yields CASSKLQGEQYF.